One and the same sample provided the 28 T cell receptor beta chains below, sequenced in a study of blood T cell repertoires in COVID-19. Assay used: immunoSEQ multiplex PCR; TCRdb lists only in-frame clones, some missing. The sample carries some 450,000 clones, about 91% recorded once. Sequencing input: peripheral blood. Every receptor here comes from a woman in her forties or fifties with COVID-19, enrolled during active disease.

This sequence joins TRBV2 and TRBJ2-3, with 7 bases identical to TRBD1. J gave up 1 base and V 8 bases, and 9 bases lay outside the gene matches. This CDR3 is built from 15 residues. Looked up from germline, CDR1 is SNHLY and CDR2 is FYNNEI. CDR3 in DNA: TGTGCCAGCCTCCTAGGGGGACAGCGCACAGATACGCAGTATTTT. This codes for CASLLGGQRTDTQYF.

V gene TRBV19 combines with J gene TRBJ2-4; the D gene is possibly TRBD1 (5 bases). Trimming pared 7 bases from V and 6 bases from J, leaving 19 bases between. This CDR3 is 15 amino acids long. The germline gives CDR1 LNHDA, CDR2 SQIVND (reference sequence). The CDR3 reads CASTIKGNRRNIQYF. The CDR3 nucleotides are TGTGCCAGTACTATCAAAGGGAACAGGAGAAACATTCAGTACTTC. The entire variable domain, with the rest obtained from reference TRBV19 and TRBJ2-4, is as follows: DGGITQSPKYLFRKEGQNVTLSCEQNLNHDAMYWYRQDPGQGLRLIYYSQIVNDFQKGDIAEGYSVSREKKESFPLTVTSAQKNPTAFYLCASTIKGNRRNIQYFGAGTRLSVL.

The CDR3 sequence: CAWSGTGSQPQHF. Written as DNA, the CDR3 is TGTGCCTGGAGTGGGACAGGGAGCCAGCCCCAGCATTTT. V and J are TRBV30 and TRBJ1-5, with 8 bases fitting TRBD1. Germline CDR1 reads GTSNPN; CDR2 reads SVGIG (reference sequence). This CDR3 region has 13 residues. The J segment lost 7 bases and the V segment lost 1 base, leaving 3 bases of the junction unmatched.

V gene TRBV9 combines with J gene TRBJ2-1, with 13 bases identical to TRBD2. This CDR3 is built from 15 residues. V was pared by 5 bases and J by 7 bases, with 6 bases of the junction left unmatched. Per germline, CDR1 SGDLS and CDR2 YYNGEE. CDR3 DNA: TGTGCCAGCAGTCCTACTAGCGGGGGGGCTAATGAGCAGTTCTTC. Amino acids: CASSPTSGGANEQFF.

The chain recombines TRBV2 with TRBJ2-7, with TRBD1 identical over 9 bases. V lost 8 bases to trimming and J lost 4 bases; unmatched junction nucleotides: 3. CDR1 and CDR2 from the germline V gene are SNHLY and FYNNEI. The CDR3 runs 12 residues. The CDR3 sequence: CASEGTGYEQYF. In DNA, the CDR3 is TGTGCCAGCGAAGGGACAGGGTACGAGCAGTACTTC.

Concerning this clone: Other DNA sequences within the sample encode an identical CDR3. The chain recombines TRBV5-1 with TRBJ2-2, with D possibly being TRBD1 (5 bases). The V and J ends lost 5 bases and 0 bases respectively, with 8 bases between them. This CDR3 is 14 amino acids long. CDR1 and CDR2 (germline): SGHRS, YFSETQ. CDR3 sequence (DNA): TGCGCCAGCAGTTGGGGCCCGAACACCGGGGAGCTGTTTTTT. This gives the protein CASSWGPNTGELFF.

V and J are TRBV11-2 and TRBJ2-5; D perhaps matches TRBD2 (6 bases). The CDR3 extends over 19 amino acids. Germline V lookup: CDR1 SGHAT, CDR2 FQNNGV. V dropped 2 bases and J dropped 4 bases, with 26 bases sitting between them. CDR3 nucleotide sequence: TGTGCCAGCAGCTTAATGTCGGCTCGTAGGACCTCCGGGAGAGAGACCCAGTACTTC. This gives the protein CASSLMSARRTSGRETQYF.

The CDR3 loop reads CASSQEETVESPLHF. The CDR3 coding sequence is TGCGCCAGCAGCCAAGAGGAGACAGTGGAGTCACCCCTCCACTTT. The J gene is TRBJ1-6, the V gene TRBV4-1, with D possibly matching TRBD1 (5 bases). Trimming pared 0 bases from V and 10 bases from J, leaving 13 bases between. The CDR3 is 15 amino acids. CDR1 and CDR2 (germline): MGHRA, YSYEKL.

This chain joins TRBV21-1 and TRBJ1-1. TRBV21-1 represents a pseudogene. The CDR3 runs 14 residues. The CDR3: CASSNPPKSTEAFF. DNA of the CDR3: TGTGCCAGCAGCAATCCCCCCAAGAGCACTGAAGCTTTCTTT.

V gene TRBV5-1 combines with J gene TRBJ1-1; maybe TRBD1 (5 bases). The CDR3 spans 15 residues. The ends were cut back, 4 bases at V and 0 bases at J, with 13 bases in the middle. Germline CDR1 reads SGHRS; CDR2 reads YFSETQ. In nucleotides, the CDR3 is TGCGCCAGCAGCCGGAATTGGGGCCTGAACACTGAAGCTTTCTTT. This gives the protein CASSRNWGLNTEAFF.

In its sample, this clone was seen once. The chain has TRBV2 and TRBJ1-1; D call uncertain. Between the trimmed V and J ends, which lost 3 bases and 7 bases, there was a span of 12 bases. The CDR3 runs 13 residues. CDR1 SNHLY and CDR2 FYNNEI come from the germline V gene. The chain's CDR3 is CASSEVELLEAFF. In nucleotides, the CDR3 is TGTGCCAGCAGTGAGGTAGAACTCCTTGAAGCTTTCTTT.

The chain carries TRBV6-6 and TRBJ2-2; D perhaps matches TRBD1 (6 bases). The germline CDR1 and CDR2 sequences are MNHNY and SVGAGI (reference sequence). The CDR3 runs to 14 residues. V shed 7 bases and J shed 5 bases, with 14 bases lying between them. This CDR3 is CASTKGHQTGELFF. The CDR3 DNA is TGTGCCAGCACCAAGGGACACCAGACCGGGGAGCTGTTTTTT.

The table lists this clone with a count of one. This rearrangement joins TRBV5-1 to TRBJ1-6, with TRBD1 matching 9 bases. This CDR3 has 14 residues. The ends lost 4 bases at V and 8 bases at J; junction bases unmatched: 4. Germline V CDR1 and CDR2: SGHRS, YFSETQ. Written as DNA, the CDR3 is TGCGCCAGCAGCATGGGACAGGGACATTCACCCCTCCACTTT. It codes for CASSMGQGHSPLHF.

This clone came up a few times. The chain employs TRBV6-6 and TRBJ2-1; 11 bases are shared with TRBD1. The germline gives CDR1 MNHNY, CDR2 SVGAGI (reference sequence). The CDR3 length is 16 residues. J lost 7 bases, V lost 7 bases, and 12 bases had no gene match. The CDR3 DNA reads TGTGCCAGCACCCGCCTTGGACAGGGGGCGAGAAATGAGCAGTTCTTC. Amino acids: CASTRLGQGARNEQFF.

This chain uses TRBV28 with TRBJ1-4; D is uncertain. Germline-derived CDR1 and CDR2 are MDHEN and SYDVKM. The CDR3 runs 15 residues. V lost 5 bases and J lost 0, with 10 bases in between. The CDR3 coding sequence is TGTGCCAGCAGTGCCCCCGGAGCAACTAATGAAAAACTGTTTTTT. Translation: CASSAPGATNEKLFF.

CDR3 in amino acids: CASSFLRNTEAFF. The CDR3 bases are TGTGCCAGCAGCTTCCTCAGGAACACTGAAGCTTTCTTT. The rearrangement uses TRBV7-8 and TRBJ1-1; D gene uncertain. The V and J ends lost 3 bases and 1 base respectively, with 6 bases between them. Germline V CDR1 and CDR2: SGHVS, FQNEAQ. This CDR3 region has 13 residues.

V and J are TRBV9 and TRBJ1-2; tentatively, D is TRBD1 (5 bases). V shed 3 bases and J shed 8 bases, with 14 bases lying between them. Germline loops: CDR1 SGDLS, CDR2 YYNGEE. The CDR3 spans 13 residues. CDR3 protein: CASSDQQASGYTF. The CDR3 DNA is TGTGCCAGCAGCGACCAACAGGCCTCAGGCTACACCTTC.

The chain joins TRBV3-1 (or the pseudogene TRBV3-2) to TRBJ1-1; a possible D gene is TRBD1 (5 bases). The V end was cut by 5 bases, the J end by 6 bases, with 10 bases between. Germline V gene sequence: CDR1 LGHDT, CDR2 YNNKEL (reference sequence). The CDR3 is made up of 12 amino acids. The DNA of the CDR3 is TGTGCCAGCAGCTCAACAGGTCCTGAAGCTTTCTTT. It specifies CASSSTGPEAFF.

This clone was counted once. CDR3 loop: CASSLVKQDTQYF. The CDR3 coding sequence is TGTGCCAGCAGCCTAGTGAAACAGGATACGCAGTATTTT. This rearrangement joins TRBV3-1 (or the pseudogene TRBV3-2) to TRBJ2-3; D gene uncertain. There are 13 residues in the CDR3. CDR1 and CDR2 from the germline V gene are LGHDT and YNNKEL (reference sequence). The V end was cut by 4 bases, the J end by 6 bases, with 11 bases between.

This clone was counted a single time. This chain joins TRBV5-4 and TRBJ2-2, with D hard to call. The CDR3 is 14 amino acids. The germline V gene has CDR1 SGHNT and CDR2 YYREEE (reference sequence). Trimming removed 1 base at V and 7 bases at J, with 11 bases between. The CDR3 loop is CASSLLSGIGELFF. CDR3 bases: TGTGCCAGCAGCTTGTTATCAGGAATCGGGGAGCTGTTTTTT.

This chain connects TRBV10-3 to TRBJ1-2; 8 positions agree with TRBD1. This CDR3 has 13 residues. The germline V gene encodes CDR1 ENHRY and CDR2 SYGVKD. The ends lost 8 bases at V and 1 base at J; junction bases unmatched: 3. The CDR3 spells CAIGTGLNYGYTF. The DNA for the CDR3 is TGTGCCATCGGGACAGGTCTTAACTATGGCTACACCTTC.

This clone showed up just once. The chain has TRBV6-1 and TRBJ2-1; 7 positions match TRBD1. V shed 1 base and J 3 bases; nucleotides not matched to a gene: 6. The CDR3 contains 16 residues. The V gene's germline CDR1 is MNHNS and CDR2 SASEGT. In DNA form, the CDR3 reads TGTGCCAGCAGTGAAGTCTCGGGACAGTTCTACAATGAGCAGTTCTTC. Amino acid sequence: CASSEVSGQFYNEQFF.

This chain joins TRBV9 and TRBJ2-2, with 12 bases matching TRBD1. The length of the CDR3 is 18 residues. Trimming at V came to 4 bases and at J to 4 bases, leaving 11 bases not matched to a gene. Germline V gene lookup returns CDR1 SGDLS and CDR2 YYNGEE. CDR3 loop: CASSPPIGTGGSTGELFF. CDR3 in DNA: TGTGCCAGCAGCCCCCCTATAGGGACAGGGGGCAGCACCGGGGAGCTGTTTTTT.

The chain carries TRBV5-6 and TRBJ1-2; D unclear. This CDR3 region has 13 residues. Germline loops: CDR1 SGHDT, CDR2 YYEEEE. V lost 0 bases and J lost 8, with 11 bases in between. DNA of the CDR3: TGTGCCAGCAGCTTGGTATGGGGAGAAGGCTACACCTTC. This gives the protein CASSLVWGEGYTF.

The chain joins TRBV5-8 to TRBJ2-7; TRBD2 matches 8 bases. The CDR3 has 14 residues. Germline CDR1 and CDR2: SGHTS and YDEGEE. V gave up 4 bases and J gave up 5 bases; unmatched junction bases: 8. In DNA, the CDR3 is TGTGCCAGCAGCCCCGGGGGGGGAGTCGACGAGCAGTACTTC. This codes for CASSPGGGVDEQYF.

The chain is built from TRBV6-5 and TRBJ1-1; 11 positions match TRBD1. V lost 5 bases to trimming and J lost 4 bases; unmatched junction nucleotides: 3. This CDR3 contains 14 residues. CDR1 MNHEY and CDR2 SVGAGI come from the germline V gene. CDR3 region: CASSRGQGVTEAFF. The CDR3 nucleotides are TGTGCCAGCAGTAGGGGACAGGGGGTCACTGAAGCTTTCTTT.

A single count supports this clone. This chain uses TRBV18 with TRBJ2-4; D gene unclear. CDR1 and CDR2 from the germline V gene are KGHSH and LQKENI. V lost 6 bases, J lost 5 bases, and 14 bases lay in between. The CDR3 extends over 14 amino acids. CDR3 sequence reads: CASSSSTAENIQYF. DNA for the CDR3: TGTGCCAGCTCCTCAAGTACCGCGGAAAACATTCAGTACTTC. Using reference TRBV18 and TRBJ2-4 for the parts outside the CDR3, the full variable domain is NAGVMQNPRHLVRRRGQEARLRCSPMKGHSHVYWYRQLPEEGLKFMVYLQKENIIDESGMPKERFSAEFPKEGPSILRIQQVVRGDSAAYFCASSSSTAENIQYFGAGTRLSVL.

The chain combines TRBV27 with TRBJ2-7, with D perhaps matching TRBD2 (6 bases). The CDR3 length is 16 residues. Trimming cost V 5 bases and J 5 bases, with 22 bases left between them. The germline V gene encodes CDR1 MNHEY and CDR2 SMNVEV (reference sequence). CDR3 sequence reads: CASSPWPGAGLDEQYF. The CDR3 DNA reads TGTGCCAGCAGTCCGTGGCCCGGGGCGGGGTTGGACGAGCAGTACTTC.